Listed below are T cell receptor beta chains from one sample, sequenced in a study of blood T cells in healthy people across ages. In TCRdb, the 5' RACE reads were re-called with MiXCR into one record per CDR3 protein. The sample yields 700,000 or so distinct CDR3 sequences, about 24% seen once. Material for sequencing was blood. These receptors all stem from a man aged 65 to 79 in good health. The CDR3 runs from the conserved cysteine through the conserved F or W. The D gene is left open where the match is weak. Clone size is given for some rows only: seen once, a few or many times, or a class if the clone is expanded.

CDR3aa: CASSHGDQPQHF; CDR3nt: TGTGCCAGCAGCCACGGAGATCAGCCCCAGCATTTT; d_gene: .; v_gene: TRBV3-1; abundance: many; j_gene: TRBJ1-5
CDR3aa: CASSLLAGSMNEQFF; CDR3nt: TGTGCCAGCAGCCTATTAGCGGGATCGATGAATGAGCAGTTCTTC; d_gene: TRBD2; v_gene: TRBV14; abundance: .; j_gene: TRBJ2-1
CDR3aa: CASRSSGAVYNEQFF; CDR3nt: TGTGCCAGCAGGAGTAGCGGGGCAGTATACAATGAGCAGTTCTTC; d_gene: TRBD2; v_gene: TRBV12-3/TRBV12-4; abundance: few; j_gene: TRBJ2-1
CDR3aa: CASSGDRDGYTF; CDR3nt: TGTGCCAGCAGTGGAGACAGGGACGGCTACACCTTC; d_gene: TRBD1; v_gene: TRBV6-2/TRBV6-3; abundance: few; j_gene: TRBJ1-2
CDR3aa: CSASTSRPNLYEQYF; CDR3nt: TGCAGTGCTAGTACTAGCCGCCCGAATCTCTACGAGCAGTACTTC; d_gene: .; v_gene: TRBV20-1; abundance: .; j_gene: TRBJ2-7
CDR3aa: CASSQDWGGTDTQYF; CDR3nt: TGCGCCAGCAGCCAAGATTGGGGAGGCACAGATACGCAGTATTTT; d_gene: .; v_gene: TRBV4-3; abundance: .; j_gene: TRBJ2-3
CDR3aa: CASSLERGSYEQYF; CDR3nt: TGCGCCAGCAGCTTGGAGCGGGGCTCCTACGAGCAGTACTTC; d_gene: TRBD2; v_gene: TRBV5-1; abundance: once; j_gene: TRBJ2-7
CDR3aa: CASSKIGDGSGNTIYF; CDR3nt: TGTGCCAGCAGCAAAATTGGGGACGGTTCTGGAAACACCATATATTTT; d_gene: .; v_gene: TRBV7-8; abundance: few; j_gene: TRBJ1-3
CDR3aa: CSVLRQGANEKLFF; CDR3nt: TGCAGCGTTCTTCGACAGGGCGCTAATGAAAAACTGTTTTTT; d_gene: TRBD1; v_gene: TRBV29-1; abundance: few; j_gene: TRBJ1-4
CDR3aa: CASSWTREVTEAFF; CDR3nt: TGTGCCAGCAGTTGGACCCGGGAAGTCACTGAAGCTTTCTTT; d_gene: .; v_gene: TRBV6-5; abundance: .; j_gene: TRBJ1-1
CDR3aa: CASSPPESLGTEAFF; CDR3nt: TGTGCCAGCTCACCACCGGAGAGCCTCGGAACTGAAGCTTTCTTT; d_gene: .; v_gene: TRBV18; abundance: few; j_gene: TRBJ1-1
CDR3aa: CASSLESVGGLGQFF; CDR3nt: TGCGCCAGCAGCTTGGAGTCAGTGGGGGGTCTAGGGCAGTTCTTC; d_gene: .; v_gene: TRBV5-1; abundance: few; j_gene: TRBJ2-1
CDR3aa: CASSPTPGLNSPLHF; CDR3nt: TGTGCCAGCAGCCCGACCCCGGGACTCAATTCACCCCTCCACTTT; d_gene: .; v_gene: TRBV9; abundance: .; j_gene: TRBJ1-6
CDR3aa: CASNMDGSSGNTIYF; CDR3nt: TGCGCCAGCAATATGGACGGCAGCTCTGGAAACACCATATATTTT; d_gene: .; v_gene: TRBV5-1; abundance: few; j_gene: TRBJ1-3
CDR3aa: CASSAHTGENEKLFF; CDR3nt: TGTGCCAGCAGCGCGCACACAGGGGAGAATGAAAAACTGTTTTTT; d_gene: TRBD1; v_gene: TRBV3-1; abundance: few; j_gene: TRBJ1-4
CDR3aa: CASSPEGSTLQAEAFF; CDR3nt: TGTGCCAGCTCACCAGAGGGGAGTACATTACAAGCTGAAGCTTTCTTT; d_gene: .; v_gene: TRBV18; abundance: .; j_gene: TRBJ1-1
CDR3aa: CASSSTGVGYGYTF; CDR3nt: TGCGCCAGCAGTTCGACAGGGGTAGGCTATGGCTACACCTTC; d_gene: TRBD1; v_gene: TRBV2; abundance: .; j_gene: TRBJ1-2
CDR3aa: CASRPTESTDTQYF; CDR3nt: TGTGCCAGCAGACCGACAGAGAGCACAGATACGCAGTATTTT; d_gene: .; v_gene: TRBV6-6; abundance: .; j_gene: TRBJ2-3
CDR3aa: CASSLVGYEETQYF; CDR3nt: TGCGCCAGCAGCTTGGTGGGGTACGAGGAGACCCAGTACTTC; d_gene: .; v_gene: TRBV5-1; abundance: .; j_gene: TRBJ2-5
CDR3aa: CASSAGDVEQYF; CDR3nt: TGTGCCAGCTCAGCGGGGGATGTCGAGCAGTACTTC; d_gene: TRBD2; v_gene: TRBV18; abundance: .; j_gene: TRBJ2-7
CDR3aa: CASSSPGDNSPLHF; CDR3nt: TGCGCCAGCAGCTCACCGGGAGACAATTCACCCCTCCACTTT; d_gene: .; v_gene: TRBV5-1; abundance: .; j_gene: TRBJ1-6
CDR3aa: CSAREATSGGETQYF; CDR3nt: TGCAGTGCTAGAGAGGCGACTAGCGGGGGAGAGACCCAGTACTTC; d_gene: TRBD2; v_gene: TRBV20-1; abundance: few; j_gene: TRBJ2-5
CDR3aa: CSVVSDRIYEQYF; CDR3nt: TGCAGCGTTGTCTCGGACAGAATCTACGAGCAGTACTTC; d_gene: .; v_gene: TRBV29-1; abundance: .; j_gene: TRBJ2-7
CDR3aa: CASKIGNFYEQYF; CDR3nt: TGTGCCAGCAAGATAGGGAACTTCTACGAGCAGTACTTC; d_gene: .; v_gene: TRBV6-6; abundance: many; j_gene: TRBJ2-7
CDR3aa: CSATTHSYNEQFF; CDR3nt: TGCAGTGCAACGACGCATTCCTACAATGAGCAGTTCTTC; d_gene: .; v_gene: TRBV20-1; abundance: few; j_gene: TRBJ2-1
CDR3aa: CASSPGRGIGGYTF; CDR3nt: TGTGCCAGCAGCCCTGGCAGGGGAATAGGAGGCTACACCTTC; d_gene: .; v_gene: TRBV3-1; abundance: .; j_gene: TRBJ1-2
CDR3aa: CATSRVGGLLILAKNIQYF; CDR3nt: TGTGCCACCAGCAGAGTTGGCGGCCTTCTAATATTAGCCAAAAACATTCAGTACTTC; d_gene: .; v_gene: TRBV15; abundance: .; j_gene: TRBJ2-4
CDR3aa: CASSPLAAPIEQYF; CDR3nt: TGTGCCAGCAGCCCACTAGCGGCGCCGATCGAGCAGTACTTC; d_gene: TRBD2; v_gene: TRBV5-6; abundance: .; j_gene: TRBJ2-7
CDR3aa: CASSEFGGSQETQYF; CDR3nt: TGTGCCAGCAGTGAATTCGGGGGGAGCCAAGAGACCCAGTACTTC; d_gene: TRBD2; v_gene: TRBV25-1; abundance: .; j_gene: TRBJ2-5
CDR3aa: CASKQTGGSTDTQYF; CDR3nt: TGTGCCAGCAAACAGACAGGGGGTAGCACAGATACGCAGTATTTT; d_gene: TRBD1; v_gene: TRBV28; abundance: few; j_gene: TRBJ2-3
CDR3aa: CASSLDQTFYNEQFF; CDR3nt: TGCGCCAGCAGCTTGGACCAGACATTCTACAATGAGCAGTTCTTC; d_gene: .; v_gene: TRBV5-1; abundance: few; j_gene: TRBJ2-1
CDR3aa: CASSPAISGANVLTF; CDR3nt: TGTGCCAGCTCACCGGCTATCTCTGGGGCCAACGTCCTGACTTTC; d_gene: .; v_gene: TRBV18; abundance: .; j_gene: TRBJ2-6
CDR3aa: CASRVTGTYEQYF; CDR3nt: TGCGCCAGCAGGGTGACAGGGACCTACGAGCAGTACTTC; d_gene: TRBD1; v_gene: TRBV5-1; abundance: few; j_gene: TRBJ2-7
CDR3aa: CASSQDTGKNTGELFF; CDR3nt: TGTGCCAGCAGCCAAGATACGGGGAAGAACACCGGGGAGCTGTTTTTT; d_gene: .; v_gene: TRBV14; abundance: few; j_gene: TRBJ2-2
CDR3aa: CAWSREFTEAFF; CDR3nt: TGTGCCTGGAGTAGGGAATTCACTGAAGCTTTCTTT; d_gene: .; v_gene: TRBV30; abundance: few; j_gene: TRBJ1-1
CDR3aa: CASSQDLGTDTQYF; CDR3nt: TGTGCCAGCAGTCAAGACTTGGGCACAGATACGCAGTATTTT; d_gene: .; v_gene: TRBV2; abundance: .; j_gene: TRBJ2-3
CDR3aa: CASSLSPLAADTQYF; CDR3nt: TGCGCCAGCAGCTTGAGTCCGCTAGCGGCCGATACGCAGTATTTT; d_gene: TRBD2; v_gene: TRBV5-1; abundance: few; j_gene: TRBJ2-3
CDR3aa: CASSQGQGRTDTQYF; CDR3nt: TGTGCCAGCTCACAAGGACAGGGACGCACAGATACGCAGTATTTT; d_gene: TRBD1; v_gene: TRBV18; abundance: .; j_gene: TRBJ2-3
CDR3aa: CASSLLGRAYEQYF; CDR3nt: TGTGCCAGCAGTTTATTGGGCAGGGCCTACGAGCAGTACTTC; d_gene: .; v_gene: TRBV28; abundance: .; j_gene: TRBJ2-7
CDR3aa: CASSSFGAGETQYF; CDR3nt: TGTGCCAGTAGTTCATTTGGGGCAGGGGAGACCCAGTACTTC; d_gene: .; v_gene: TRBV7-2; abundance: few; j_gene: TRBJ2-5
CDR3aa: CAISDPNSASSYNEQFF; CDR3nt: TGTGCCATCAGTGATCCAAATAGCGCCAGCTCCTACAATGAGCAGTTCTTC; d_gene: .; v_gene: TRBV10-3; abundance: .; j_gene: TRBJ2-1
CDR3aa: CASSFPLSGGRNTQYF; CDR3nt: TGTGCCAGCAGCTTCCCTCTAAGCGGGGGGAGGAATACGCAGTATTTT; d_gene: TRBD2; v_gene: TRBV6-1; abundance: once; j_gene: TRBJ2-3
CDR3aa: CASSLLGQGASNYGYTF; CDR3nt: TGTGCCAGCAGTTTGTTGGGACAGGGGGCGTCGAACTATGGCTACACCTTC; d_gene: TRBD1; v_gene: TRBV27; abundance: few; j_gene: TRBJ1-2
CDR3aa: CASSKAQGTVIVETQYF; CDR3nt: TGTGCCAGTAGTAAGGCCCAGGGTACCGTGATTGTAGAGACCCAGTACTTC; d_gene: .; v_gene: TRBV19; abundance: .; j_gene: TRBJ2-5
CDR3aa: CASRTGSRGDEAFF; CDR3nt: TGTGCCAGCAGGACAGGAAGTCGAGGCGATGAAGCTTTCTTT; d_gene: .; v_gene: TRBV6-1; abundance: few; j_gene: TRBJ1-1
CDR3aa: CASSRGITGELFF; CDR3nt: TGTGCCAGCAGTCGCGGGATTACCGGGGAGCTGTTTTTT; d_gene: .; v_gene: TRBV2; abundance: .; j_gene: TRBJ2-2
CDR3aa: CSARGGSPLHF; CDR3nt: TGCAGTGCTAGAGGTGGTTCACCCCTCCACTTT; d_gene: .; v_gene: TRBV20-1; abundance: many; j_gene: TRBJ1-6
CDR3aa: CASRRQGDWETQYF; CDR3nt: TGTGCCAGCAGAAGACAGGGTGACTGGGAGACCCAGTACTTC; d_gene: TRBD1; v_gene: TRBV12-3/TRBV12-4; abundance: few; j_gene: TRBJ2-5
CDR3aa: CSARDDVDGRYF; CDR3nt: TGCAGTGCTAGAGATGATGTGGACGGGCGGTACTTC; d_gene: .; v_gene: TRBV20-1; abundance: .; j_gene: TRBJ2-5
CDR3aa: CSVEDREIGQPQHF; CDR3nt: TGCAGCGTAGAAGACAGGGAAATAGGTCAGCCCCAGCATTTT; d_gene: TRBD1; v_gene: TRBV29-1; abundance: few; j_gene: TRBJ1-5
CDR3aa: CASSPRGKSTDTQYF; CDR3nt: TGTGCCAGCAGTCCACGGGGAAAGAGCACAGATACGCAGTATTTT; d_gene: .; v_gene: TRBV28; abundance: .; j_gene: TRBJ2-3
CDR3aa: CASSQDREEHF; CDR3nt: TGCGCCAGCAGCCAGGACAGGGAGGAGCACTTC; d_gene: TRBD1; v_gene: TRBV4-1; abundance: .; j_gene: TRBJ2-7
CDR3aa: CASSDRRTYEQYF; CDR3nt: TGTGCCAGCTCCGACAGACGAACCTACGAGCAGTACTTC; d_gene: .; v_gene: TRBV28; abundance: .; j_gene: TRBJ2-7